A selection of T cell receptor beta chains follows, all from one sample in a study of neoadjuvant anti-PD-1 for oral cavity cancer. Sequenced by immunoSEQ multiplex PCR; TCRdb stores in-frame clones only, minus some. The data hold about 23,000 clones, with 27% observed a single time. Sequenced here: tumor tissue, sampled after nivolumab (anti-PD-1) treatment. All receptors come from a person between 40 and 80 years old with oral cavity squamous cell carcinoma. The CDR3 runs from the conserved cysteine through the conserved F or W. D genes are given only for firm matches. Size tells how often a clone was seen (once, few, many) or the class of an expanded clone, and some rows leave it out.

d_call: TRBD1
v_call: TRBV19
j_call: TRBJ2-6
clone_size: few
cdr3_nt: TGTGCCAGTAGTCTCGGGACAGTCTCTGGGGCCAACGTCCTGACTTTC
cdr3_aa: CASSLGTVSGANVLTF

d_call: NA
v_call: TRBV4-1
j_call: TRBJ2-7
clone_size: NA
cdr3_nt: TGCGCCAGCAGTCGAGACGGGACTGTAGGCTCCTACGAGCAGTACTTC
cdr3_aa: CASSRDGTVGSYEQYF

d_call: NA
v_call: TRBV5-4
j_call: TRBJ2-2
clone_size: NA
cdr3_nt: TGTGCCAGCAGCCCGGGTGGGAACACCGGGGAGCTGTTTTTT
cdr3_aa: CASSPGGNTGELFF

d_call: NA
v_call: TRBV27
j_call: TRBJ2-1
clone_size: NA
cdr3_nt: TGTGCCAGCAGTTTATCGGATTACAATGAGCAGTTCTTC
cdr3_aa: CASSLSDYNEQFF

d_call: TRBD1
v_call: TRBV4-1
j_call: TRBJ1-4
clone_size: NA
cdr3_nt: TGCGCCAGCAGCCAGGCCTCCGGGACAGGGGATGAAAAACTGTTTTTT
cdr3_aa: CASSQASGTGDEKLFF

d_call: TRBD2
v_call: TRBV19
j_call: TRBJ2-2
clone_size: few
cdr3_nt: TGTGCCAGTAGTAAGGGGACTAGTGAGTCCGGGGAGCTGTTTTTT
cdr3_aa: CASSKGTSESGELFF

d_call: NA
v_call: TRBV6-6
j_call: TRBJ1-5
clone_size: once
cdr3_nt: TGTGCCAGCAGTCGAGACGGATATAGCAATCAGCCCCAGCATTTT
cdr3_aa: CASSRDGYSNQPQHF

d_call: NA
v_call: TRBV6-5
j_call: TRBJ2-3
clone_size: NA
cdr3_nt: TGTGCCAGCAGTTACTCTAGCGCCCCACGCACAGATACGCAGTATTTT
cdr3_aa: CASSYSSAPRTDTQYF

d_call: NA
v_call: TRBV9
j_call: TRBJ2-4
clone_size: NA
cdr3_nt: TGTGCCAGCAGCGGTGAGGGGGACATTCAGTACTTC
cdr3_aa: CASSGEGDIQYF

d_call: NA
v_call: TRBV9
j_call: TRBJ1-1
clone_size: NA
cdr3_nt: TGTGCCAGCAGCGGGCAGGGTATGGGTGCTTTCTTT
cdr3_aa: CASSGQGMGAFF

d_call: NA
v_call: TRBV7-9
j_call: TRBJ2-6
clone_size: NA
cdr3_nt: TGTGCCAGCAGCCTCCTCTCCTCTGGGGCCAACGTCCTGACTTTC
cdr3_aa: CASSLLSSGANVLTF

d_call: NA
v_call: TRBV9
j_call: TRBJ1-1
clone_size: few
cdr3_nt: TGTGCCAGCAGCGTAGCCCAGGGTGAGATCATGAACACTGAAGCTTTCTTT
cdr3_aa: CASSVAQGEIMNTEAFF

d_call: NA
v_call: TRBV18
j_call: TRBJ1-6
clone_size: NA
cdr3_nt: TGTGCCAGCTCACCTAGTCCGCAGGGAGAGTCACCCCTCCACTTT
cdr3_aa: CASSPSPQGESPLHF

d_call: TRBD1
v_call: TRBV27
j_call: TRBJ2-3
clone_size: few
cdr3_nt: TGTGCCAGCACCCGACAGGGTTCAGATACGCAGTATTTT
cdr3_aa: CASTRQGSDTQYF

d_call: TRBD2
v_call: TRBV9
j_call: TRBJ2-3
clone_size: NA
cdr3_nt: TGTGCCAGCACCCAGCGGGGGATCACAGATACGCAGTATTTT
cdr3_aa: CASTQRGITDTQYF

d_call: NA
v_call: TRBV18
j_call: TRBJ2-6
clone_size: NA
cdr3_nt: TGTGCCAGCTCTCAAATCGGAGGCAGGGGATTGTCTGGGGCCAACGTCCTGACTTTC
cdr3_aa: CASSQIGGRGLSGANVLTF

d_call: NA
v_call: TRBV5-1
j_call: TRBJ2-1
clone_size: NA
cdr3_nt: TGCGCCAGCAGCCCCAGGGGGGAGTCCTACAATGAGCAGTTCTTC
cdr3_aa: CASSPRGESYNEQFF

d_call: NA
v_call: TRBV28
j_call: TRBJ1-2
clone_size: few
cdr3_nt: TGTGCCAGCACCCTGGGGTCTTATGGCTACACCTTC
cdr3_aa: CASTLGSYGYTF

d_call: NA
v_call: TRBV5-1
j_call: TRBJ2-7
clone_size: NA
cdr3_nt: TGCGCCAGCAGCTTGGCACCCGGGCCGAATTCCTACGAGCAGTACTTC
cdr3_aa: CASSLAPGPNSYEQYF

d_call: NA
v_call: TRBV4-1
j_call: TRBJ2-7
clone_size: few
cdr3_nt: TGCGCCAGCCTCCAATTTTTTTTTGAGGACGGGGGCGAGCAGTACTTC
cdr3_aa: CASLQFFFEDGGEQYF

d_call: TRBD2
v_call: TRBV4-1
j_call: TRBJ2-3
clone_size: NA
cdr3_nt: TGCGCCAGCAGCACTCACATTAGCGGGAGGGGCACAGATACGCAGTATTTT
cdr3_aa: CASSTHISGRGTDTQYF

d_call: NA
v_call: TRBV27
j_call: TRBJ1-1
clone_size: few
cdr3_nt: TGTGCCAGCAGTGTTAACCCCCCGGGGTTCGGCTCGGGAGCTTTCTTT
cdr3_aa: CASSVNPPGFGSGAFF

d_call: TRBD1
v_call: TRBV10-3
j_call: TRBJ1-1
clone_size: few
cdr3_nt: TGTGCCATCAGTGAGTCAAGAGGGGGCGGTGAAGCTTTCTTT
cdr3_aa: CAISESRGGGEAFF

d_call: TRBD1
v_call: TRBV6-5
j_call: TRBJ1-2
clone_size: NA
cdr3_nt: TGTGCCAGCAGTTACGGGGACCAGGGGGGGCTCTATGGCTACACCTTC
cdr3_aa: CASSYGDQGGLYGYTF

d_call: TRBD2
v_call: TRBV5-6
j_call: TRBJ2-3
clone_size: NA
cdr3_nt: TGTGCCAGCAGCTTGAAGCGGGAGGGCTGGACAGATACGCAGTATTTT
cdr3_aa: CASSLKREGWTDTQYF

d_call: TRBD1
v_call: TRBV29-1
j_call: TRBJ2-1
clone_size: NA
cdr3_nt: TGCAGCGTTGGGACAGGGATGTACAATGAGCAGTTCTTC
cdr3_aa: CSVGTGMYNEQFF

d_call: TRBD2
v_call: TRBV5-1
j_call: TRBJ2-3
clone_size: NA
cdr3_nt: TGCGCCAGCAGCCTGTGGACTAGCGGGAGGACGGAGAGCACAGATACGCAGTATTTT
cdr3_aa: CASSLWTSGRTESTDTQYF

d_call: TRBD2
v_call: TRBV30
j_call: TRBJ2-1
clone_size: NA
cdr3_nt: TGTGCCTGGAGGGGGAAGCGGGGCTACAATGAGCAGTTCTTC
cdr3_aa: CAWRGKRGYNEQFF

d_call: NA
v_call: TRBV11-1
j_call: TRBJ2-6
clone_size: NA
cdr3_nt: TGTGCCAGCAGCTTAGAGAATTTCGGGGGGCTCAACGTCCTGACTTTC
cdr3_aa: CASSLENFGGLNVLTF

d_call: NA
v_call: TRBV14
j_call: TRBJ1-4
clone_size: NA
cdr3_nt: TGTGCCAGCAGCCCGGCTCACAGGCGAAATGAAAAACTGTTTTTT
cdr3_aa: CASSPAHRRNEKLFF

d_call: TRBD2
v_call: TRBV27
j_call: TRBJ2-1
clone_size: large
cdr3_nt: TGTGCCAGCAGTTTTAGCGGGACGAACTCCTACAATGAGCAGTTCTTC
cdr3_aa: CASSFSGTNSYNEQFF

d_call: NA
v_call: TRBV5-1
j_call: TRBJ1-1
clone_size: NA
cdr3_nt: TGCGCCAGCAGCTTGGATCCAGGGCGGGGGAACACTGAAGCTTTCTTT
cdr3_aa: CASSLDPGRGNTEAFF

d_call: NA
v_call: TRBV7-3
j_call: TRBJ2-6
clone_size: NA
cdr3_nt: TGTGCCAGCAGCTCTGGAGGAGGTTCTTCTGGGGCCAACGTCCTGACTTTC
cdr3_aa: CASSSGGGSSGANVLTF

d_call: NA
v_call: TRBV5-5
j_call: TRBJ2-1
clone_size: few
cdr3_nt: TGTGCCAGCAGCTACACGGGTGAGCAGTTCTTC
cdr3_aa: CASSYTGEQFF

d_call: TRBD1
v_call: TRBV5-4
j_call: TRBJ2-5
clone_size: NA
cdr3_nt: TGTGCCAGCAGCTTCCCGGGGACAGCGGAGACCCAGTACTTC
cdr3_aa: CASSFPGTAETQYF

d_call: NA
v_call: TRBV11-3
j_call: TRBJ2-1
clone_size: NA
cdr3_nt: TGTGCCAGCAGCTTTACAGGGAATGGGGAGCAGTTCTTC
cdr3_aa: CASSFTGNGEQFF

d_call: NA
v_call: TRBV5-6
j_call: TRBJ1-5
clone_size: NA
cdr3_nt: TGTGCCAGCAGCTTGGGTTACGGTAGCAATCAGCCCCAGCATTTT
cdr3_aa: CASSLGYGSNQPQHF

d_call: TRBD2
v_call: TRBV7-8
j_call: TRBJ2-2
clone_size: few
cdr3_nt: TGTGCCAGCAGCTTACAAGCGGGAGCAAACACCGGGGAGCTGTTTTTT
cdr3_aa: CASSLQAGANTGELFF

d_call: NA
v_call: TRBV2
j_call: TRBJ2-7
clone_size: few
cdr3_nt: TGTGCCAGTACCGAGGACAGCAACTACGAGCAGTACTTC
cdr3_aa: CASTEDSNYEQYF

d_call: NA
v_call: TRBV6-6
j_call: TRBJ2-6
clone_size: NA
cdr3_nt: TGTGCCAGCAGTTACGACTGGTCTGGGGCCAACGTCCTGACTTTC
cdr3_aa: CASSYDWSGANVLTF

d_call: TRBD1
v_call: TRBV28
j_call: TRBJ1-3
clone_size: NA
cdr3_nt: TGTGCCAGCAGTCAAACCGGGACAGCAAACACCATATATTTT
cdr3_aa: CASSQTGTANTIYF

d_call: NA
v_call: TRBV30
j_call: TRBJ1-5
clone_size: few
cdr3_nt: TGTGCCTGGAGTGTAGATAGCAATCAGCCCCAGCATTTT
cdr3_aa: CAWSVDSNQPQHF

d_call: NA
v_call: TRBV6-6
j_call: TRBJ1-4
clone_size: NA
cdr3_nt: TGTGCCAGCAGTCCTACGGCTGAAAAACTGTTTTTT
cdr3_aa: CASSPTAEKLFF

d_call: NA
v_call: TRBV7-6
j_call: TRBJ2-5
clone_size: few
cdr3_nt: TGTGCCAGCGCACAGGATCAAGAGACCCAGTACTTC
cdr3_aa: CASAQDQETQYF

d_call: NA
v_call: TRBV6-5
j_call: TRBJ1-4
clone_size: many
cdr3_nt: TGTGCCAGCAGCCGCACCATGGACGAAAAACTGTTTTTT
cdr3_aa: CASSRTMDEKLFF

d_call: NA
v_call: TRBV30
j_call: TRBJ1-1
clone_size: NA
cdr3_nt: TGTGCCTGGAGGGGGTACACTGAAGCTTTCTTT
cdr3_aa: CAWRGYTEAFF

d_call: NA
v_call: TRBV28
j_call: TRBJ2-5
clone_size: medium-sized
cdr3_nt: TGTGCCAGCAGTTTGGACCTAGGGGGGCAAGAGACCCAGTACTTC
cdr3_aa: CASSLDLGGQETQYF

d_call: NA
v_call: TRBV5-1
j_call: TRBJ2-7
clone_size: few
cdr3_nt: TGCGCCAGCAGCCCTGGGGTAAACGAGCAGTACTTC
cdr3_aa: CASSPGVNEQYF

d_call: TRBD2
v_call: TRBV27
j_call: TRBJ2-7
clone_size: few
cdr3_nt: TGTGCCAGCAGTTTACGCCCTGGGAGCGGGATGGGTCACGAGCAGTACTTC
cdr3_aa: CASSLRPGSGMGHEQYF

d_call: NA
v_call: TRBV6-1
j_call: TRBJ2-7
clone_size: few
cdr3_nt: TGTGCCAGCAGTGTGTCTTACGAGCAGTACTTC
cdr3_aa: CASSVSYEQYF

d_call: NA
v_call: TRBV6-5
j_call: TRBJ2-5
clone_size: NA
cdr3_nt: TGTGCCAGCGCACTAGCTTTCGCAGAGACCCAGTACTTC
cdr3_aa: CASALAFAETQYF

d_call: NA
v_call: TRBV2
j_call: TRBJ2-5
clone_size: few
cdr3_nt: TGTGCCAGCAGTGGACTAGGGAGAGGGACCCAGTACTTC
cdr3_aa: CASSGLGRGTQYF

d_call: NA
v_call: TRBV19
j_call: TRBJ1-1
clone_size: NA
cdr3_nt: TGTGCCAGTCGCTCGATAACAGGGAAGGCTGAAGCTTTCTTT
cdr3_aa: CASRSITGKAEAFF

d_call: TRBD1
v_call: TRBV27
j_call: TRBJ2-4
clone_size: few
cdr3_nt: TGTGCCAGCAGGACTGGTATGGGACAGGGCGCCAAAAACATTCAGTACTTC
cdr3_aa: CASRTGMGQGAKNIQYF

d_call: TRBD1
v_call: TRBV6-6
j_call: TRBJ2-7
clone_size: NA
cdr3_nt: TGTGCCAGCAGCCGCCCCGGGACAGGGGCCTACGAGCAGTACTTC
cdr3_aa: CASSRPGTGAYEQYF

d_call: NA
v_call: TRBV27
j_call: TRBJ1-5
clone_size: NA
cdr3_nt: TGTGCCAGCAGTTTTTTAGCCCCTCATGGACTTTATAGCAATCAGCCCCAGCATTTT
cdr3_aa: CASSFLAPHGLYSNQPQHF

d_call: NA
v_call: TRBV5-6
j_call: TRBJ2-3
clone_size: NA
cdr3_nt: TGTGCCAGCAGCTTGGAACAGGGGAGGGGAAGAGAAGATACGCAGTATTTT
cdr3_aa: CASSLEQGRGREDTQYF

d_call: NA
v_call: TRBV7-2
j_call: TRBJ1-3
clone_size: medium-sized
cdr3_nt: TGTGCCAGCAGCAACGACTGGCTCGGAATCTCTGGAAACACCATATATTTT
cdr3_aa: CASSNDWLGISGNTIYF

d_call: NA
v_call: TRBV19
j_call: TRBJ1-1
clone_size: few
cdr3_nt: TGTGCCAGTAGTTCCCGACAGGTCGGGAAGGACACTGAAGCTTTCTTT
cdr3_aa: CASSSRQVGKDTEAFF

d_call: TRBD1
v_call: TRBV9
j_call: TRBJ1-3
clone_size: NA
cdr3_nt: TGTGCCAGCAGCGCCGGACAGGGAGTAGGAAACACCATATATTTT
cdr3_aa: CASSAGQGVGNTIYF